A single sample is the source of the 5 T cell receptor beta chains below, sequenced in a study of T cells in Graves' hyperthyroidism and ophthalmopathy. From RNA transcripts, TCR beta CDR3 regions were amplified. HTBI primers were employed in a first-round RT-PCR of the TCR CDR3. TCRdb reprocessed the multiplex PCR reads with MiXCR, giving one entry per CDR3 protein. The sample has some 800,000 distinct CDR3 sequences; about two fifths are singletons. Sequenced sample: blood. The source of these receptors is a man aged 18-30 years with Graves' hyperthyroidism.

Of note for this clonotype: A much larger clone differs from this one at a single base, so this may be a read error. V gene TRBV19 combines with J gene TRBJ1-3; D not certain. The CDR3 contains 15 residues. Germline V gene data show CDR1 as LNHDA and CDR2 as SQIVND (reference sequence). The CDR3 protein is CATFDGTGSGNAIYF. The CDR3 nucleotides read TGTGCCACCTTTGACGGCACGGGTTCTGGAAACGCCATATATTTT. The full variable domain, with the rest looked up from reference TRBV19 and TRBJ1-3, is DGGITQSPKYLFRKEGQNVTLSCEQNLNHDAMYWYRQDPGQGLRLIYYSQIVNDFQKGDIAEGYSVSREKKESFPLTVTSAQKNPTAFYLCATFDGTGSGNAIYFGEGSWLTVV.

This clonotype has just one count. The gene calls are TRBV7-2 and TRBJ2-7; TRBD2 matches 7 bases. Trimming removed 3 bases from V and 9 bases from J; junction bases left unmatched: 8. Germline V CDR1 and CDR2: SGHTA, FQGNSA. The CDR3 runs to 13 residues. The CDR3 coding sequence is TGTGCCAGCAGCTTGGGGGACTACGACGGGCAGTACTTC. It yields the protein CASSLGDYDGQYF. The full variable domain, with the rest looked up from reference TRBV7-2 and TRBJ2-7, is GAGVSQSPSNKVTEKGKDVELRCDPISGHTALYWYRQSLGQGLEFLIYFQGNSAPDKSGLPSDRFSAERTGGSVSTLTIQRTQQEDSAVYLCASSLGDYDGQYFGPGTRLTVT.

This clonotype was counted only a few times. This may be a read error, as it is one base from a much larger clone. The CDR3 reads CATSRDRGTGNTIYF. The CDR3 nucleotides read TGTGCCACCAGCAGAGACAGGGGGACTGGAAACACCATATATTTT. The V gene is TRBV15, the J gene TRBJ1-3, with 7 bases lining up with TRBD1. V lost 0 bases, J lost 2 bases, and 1 base stayed unmatched. The germline V gene encodes CDR1 LNHNV and CDR2 YYDKDF (reference sequence). The CDR3 contains 15 residues.

The chain uses TRBV5-4 and TRBJ2-7; possibly TRBD2 for D (6 bases). Trimming cost V 6 bases and J 5 bases, with 15 bases left between them. The germline V gene encodes CDR1 SGHNT and CDR2 YYREEE (reference sequence). This CDR3 has 13 residues. In DNA form, the CDR3 reads TGTGCCAGCAACGGGGACTCCGCCAACGAGCAGTACTTC. Protein sequence: CASNGDSANEQYF.

This clonotype was picked up many times. This chain links TRBV29-1 with TRBJ2-7; D might be TRBD1 (6 bases). This CDR3 is built from 12 residues. The germline V gene encodes CDR1 SQVTM and CDR2 ANQGSEA. Trimming removed 4 bases at V and 4 bases at J, with 11 bases between. This CDR3 is CSVAGVGYEQYF. CDR3 in DNA: TGCAGCGTTGCAGGGGTTGGGTACGAGCAGTACTTC.